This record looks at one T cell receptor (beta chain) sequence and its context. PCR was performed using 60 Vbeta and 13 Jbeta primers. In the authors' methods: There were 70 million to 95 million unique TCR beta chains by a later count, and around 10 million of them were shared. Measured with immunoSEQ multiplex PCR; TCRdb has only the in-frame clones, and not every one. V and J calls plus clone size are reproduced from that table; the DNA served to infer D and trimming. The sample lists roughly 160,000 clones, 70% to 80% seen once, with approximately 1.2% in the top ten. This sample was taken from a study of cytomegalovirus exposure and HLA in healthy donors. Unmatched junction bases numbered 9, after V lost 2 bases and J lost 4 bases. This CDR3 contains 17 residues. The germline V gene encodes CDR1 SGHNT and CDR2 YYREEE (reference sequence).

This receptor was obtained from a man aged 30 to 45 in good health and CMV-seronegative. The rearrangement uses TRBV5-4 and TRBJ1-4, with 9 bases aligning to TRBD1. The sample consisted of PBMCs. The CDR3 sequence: CASSFGGNRGHNEKLFF. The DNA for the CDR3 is TGTGCCAGCAGCTTTGGGGGAAACAGGGGGCATAATGAAAAACTGTTTTTT.